The 15 T cell receptor beta chains given below trace back to one sample, sequenced in a study of shared clonotypes between healthy human individuals. Method: immunoSEQ multiplex PCR; TCRdb's copy keeps in-frame clones and lacks some. The table shows over a million clones, with around 76% occurring only once. Sequenced: memory CD4+ T cells sorted from blood. Subset specified: CD45RA-negative fraction. The receptors come from a man aged 18 to 30 in good health.

V gene TRBV25-1 combines with J gene TRBJ2-7; a possible D gene is TRBD1 (5 bases). This CDR3 has 14 amino acids. Germline CDR1 reads MGHDK; CDR2 reads SYGVNS. V lost 5 bases and J 2 bases, leaving 13 bases between the germline ends. This CDR3 is CASSRTTKAYEQYF. The DNA for the CDR3 is TGTGCCAGCAGTCGGACAACTAAAGCCTACGAGCAGTACTTC.

The chain combines TRBV4-2 with TRBJ2-7; D possibly corresponds to TRBD2 (6 bases). V lost 0 bases and J lost 5, with 14 bases in between. Germline V gene sequence: CDR1 LGHNA, CDR2 YNFKEQ. The CDR3 totals 15 residues. This CDR3 reads CASSQDNPGENEQYF. The CDR3 coding sequence is TGTGCCAGCAGCCAAGATAACCCGGGGGAGAACGAGCAGTACTTC.

This clone occurred once. Additional DNA sequences in this sample encode the identical CDR3. The chain joins TRBV11-2 to TRBJ1-1, with 8 nucleotides matching TRBD1. CDR1 is SGHAT, CDR2 FQNNGV, per germline. V lost 4 bases, J lost 3 bases, and 7 bases stayed unmatched. The CDR3 is 15 amino acids. This CDR3 is CASSSSDRGDTEAFF. For the CDR3, the DNA is TGTGCCAGCAGCTCATCCGACAGGGGTGACACTGAAGCTTTCTTT. The full variable domain, rest sourced from reference TRBV11-2 and TRBJ1-1, is EAGVAQSPRYKIIEKRQSVAFWCNPISGHATLYWYQQILGQGPKLLIQFQNNGVVDDSQLPKDRFSAERLKGVDSTLKIQPAKLEDSAVYLCASSSSDRGDTEAFFGQGTRLTVV.

This chain joins TRBV7-8 and TRBJ1-5; D gene ambiguous. V was pared by 7 bases and J by 4 bases, with 17 bases between. CDR1 is SGHVS, CDR2 FQNEAQ, per germline. This CDR3 contains 15 residues. The CDR3, as DNA: TGTGCCAGCATCCCCGAGGGCAGCCGGAATCAGCCCCAGCATTTT. Its protein product is CASIPEGSRNQPQHF.

At least ten counts were recorded for this clone. The genes are TRBV18 and TRBJ2-5, with D possibly being TRBD1 (6 bases). Per the germline V gene, CDR1 is KGHSH and CDR2 is LQKENI. The CDR3 contains 14 residues. The germline V and J ends were trimmed by 2 bases and 5 bases, with 12 bases remaining between them. The CDR3 protein is CASSPGTRRETQYF. DNA of the CDR3: TGTGCCAGCTCACCAGGGACACGCCGGGAGACCCAGTACTTC.

This clone has more than one count but fewer than ten. This specimen includes other DNA sequences encoding the same CDR3. The gene calls are TRBV9 and TRBJ1-1; a possible D gene is TRBD1 (5 bases). The CDR3 has 13 residues. CDR1 and CDR2 (germline): SGDLS, YYNGEE. The V and J ends lost 0 bases and 4 bases respectively, with 7 bases between them. The CDR3 region has the DNA TGTGCCAGCAGCGTAGGGGGGAGCACTGAAGCTTTCTTT. This codes for CASSVGGSTEAFF.

There are a few counts of this clone. The rearrangement uses TRBV2 and TRBJ1-6, with D perhaps matching TRBD1 (6 bases). The germline V gene has CDR1 SNHLY and CDR2 FYNNEI. Between the trimmed V and J ends, which lost 6 bases and 10 bases, there was a span of 10 bases. The length of the CDR3 is 12 residues. The CDR3 DNA reads TGTGCCAGCAGGGACAGTCAGTCACCCCTCCACTTT. It yields the protein CASRDSQSPLHF.

The rearrangement uses TRBV19 and TRBJ2-5; possible D gene TRBD2, 5 bases. Trimming cost V 6 bases and J 5 bases, with 16 bases left between them. The CDR3 totals 14 residues. Germline V gene data show CDR1 as LNHDA and CDR2 as SQIVND (reference sequence). The CDR3 DNA reads TGTGCCAGTAGACCCCCCTGGGAGTGGGAGACCCAGTACTTC. This gives the protein CASRPPWEWETQYF.

This sequence joins TRBV7-9 and TRBJ1-2; D may be TRBD1 (5 bases). There are 13 residues in the CDR3. V was cut by 5 bases and J by 8 bases, with 15 bases left in between. Germline assignment: CDR1 SEHNR and CDR2 FQNEAQ (reference sequence). The CDR3, as DNA: TGTGCCAGCAGCAGATTGAGGGGTGAAGGCTACACCTTC. It is translated as CASSRLRGEGYTF.

V and J are TRBV7-2 and TRBJ2-7, with TRBD2 as a possible D gene (5 bases). Trimming took off 1 base at V and 2 bases at J, with 12 bases between the two ends. The CDR3 runs 15 residues. Germline-derived CDR1 and CDR2 are SGHTA and FQGNSA. The CDR3 DNA reads TGTGCCAGCAGCTTAGAATCAAGCGGTACCTACGAGCAGTACTTC. Translated: CASSLESSGTYEQYF.

The rearrangement links TRBV11-2 to TRBJ2-3; 8 nucleotides align to TRBD2. V dropped 5 bases and J dropped 2; count of bases not matched to a gene: 3. The CDR3 consists of 14 residues. Per the germline V gene, CDR1 is SGHAT and CDR2 is FQNNGV. Written as DNA, the CDR3 is TGTGCCAGCAGCCGACTAGCGACCACAGATACGCAGTATTTT. Amino acid sequence: CASSRLATTDTQYF.

A few counts support this clone. CDR3 region: CAWSPFDGYSNQPQHF. DNA of the CDR3: TGTGCCTGGAGTCCGTTCGACGGTTATAGCAATCAGCCCCAGCATTTT. The V gene is TRBV30, the J gene TRBJ1-5; D call uncertain. V was pared by 2 bases and J by 0 bases, with 14 bases between. There are 16 residues in the CDR3. Germline V gene sequence: CDR1 GTSNPN, CDR2 SVGIG (reference sequence).

The chain combines TRBV7-8 with TRBJ2-3, with 8 bases lining up with TRBD1. CDR3 size: 14 residues. V lost 3 bases to trimming and J lost 1 base; unmatched junction nucleotides: 0. Germline V lookup: CDR1 SGHVS, CDR2 FQNEAQ. CDR3 coding DNA: TGTGCCAGCAGCTTGACAGGGGGCACAGATACGCAGTATTTT. Its translation is CASSLTGGTDTQYF.

This rearrangement joins TRBV4-1 to TRBJ2-7; D is undetermined. V was shortened by 5 bases and J by 3 bases, with 11 bases between the two germline ends. CDR1 and CDR2 from the germline V gene are MGHRA and YSYEKL. The CDR3 runs to 13 residues. CDR3 residues: CASSGYGSYEQYF. The CDR3 DNA is TGCGCCAGCAGCGGTTACGGCAGCTACGAGCAGTACTTC.

The chain carries TRBV27 and TRBJ2-7; 7 positions match TRBD1. The CDR3 runs 11 residues. Germline V lookup: CDR1 MNHEY, CDR2 SMNVEV (reference sequence). Losses at the gene ends were 10 bases for V and 6 bases for J; bases not matched to a gene: 6. The CDR3 loop reads CATQDRVEQYF. The DNA for the CDR3 is TGTGCCACCCAAGACAGGGTCGAGCAGTACTTC.